The text below deals with one TCR beta chain. Its cognate antigen is unknown. The data are from a study of T-cell memory formation after mild COVID-19. The authors produced TCR alpha and TCR beta cDNA libraries with sample barcodes and UMIs by 5'RACE using constant-segment primers. MiXCR was run by TCRdb on the 5' RACE reads, yielding one entry per CDR3 protein. The data hold around 450,000 distinct CDR3 sequences, with 20% observed a single time. Study outcomes and limitations: That cross-reactive memory joined was suggested by some responding clones appearing in pre-infection memory.

V lost 1 base, J lost 0 bases, and 7 bases stayed unmatched. The V gene's germline CDR1 is SGHVS and CDR2 FNYEAQ. The CDR3 sequence is 17 residues long. The genes are TRBV7-6 and TRBJ2-7; 9 bases match TRBD1. The receptor's source is an adult woman who had mild COVID-19 (a few samples of this study predate the infection). Cell type and time point are not known. The material sequenced was PBMCs or a T cell subset sorted from them (not recorded which). CDR3 in amino acids: CASSLGPGQGVSYEQYF. The CDR3 DNA reads as TGTGCCAGCAGCTTAGGCCCGGGACAGGGAGTCTCCTACGAGCAGTACTTC.